This T cell receptor beta chain was sequenced for a study of blood T cell repertoires in COVID-19. The overall study: Both acute and convalescent COVID-19 samples were obtained from the United States, Italy and Spain.

There are 13 residues in the CDR3. Trimming cost V 5 bases and J 7 bases, with 11 bases left between them. Germline CDR1 SGHTA, CDR2 FQGTGA. Original data processing: Amplifying reference gene primers gave estimates of nucleated cell counts. Measured with immunoSEQ multiplex PCR; TCRdb has only the in-frame clones, and not every one. The V and J calls and clone size are taken from that table; D and trimming were inferred from the DNA. The data contain around 270,000 clones, around 84% of them singletons. Specimen: peripheral blood. The chain combines TRBV7-3 with TRBJ2-2, with TRBD2 as a possible D gene (5 bases). This TCR came from a woman in her thirties or forties who had recovered from COVID-19. The CDR3 coding sequence is TGTGCCAGCAGCCCGGACTCTATCGGGGAGCTGTTTTTT. Translated, it gives CASSPDSIGELFF.